This TCR beta chain was documented in a study of shared clonotypes between healthy human individuals. Per germline, CDR1 LNHDA and CDR2 SQIVND (reference sequence). V lost 6 bases and J lost 2, with 8 bases in between. CDR3 length equals 13 residues. The deep-level immunoSEQ assay was used. Assay: immunoSEQ multiplex PCR; the TCRdb copy retains only in-frame clones and omits some. This sample has about 79,000 clones, with 62% found just once. The chain combines TRBV19 with TRBJ1-5, with unresolved D. The source of this sequence is a man in his thirties or forties in good health. The sample consisted of memory CD8+ T cells sorted from blood. Indicated subset: CD45RO+ cells pooled with CCR7-negative TemRA cells. This CDR3 is CASRLGGNQPQHF. In DNA form, the CDR3 reads TGTGCCAGTAGACTTGGGGGCAATCAGCCCCAGCATTTT.